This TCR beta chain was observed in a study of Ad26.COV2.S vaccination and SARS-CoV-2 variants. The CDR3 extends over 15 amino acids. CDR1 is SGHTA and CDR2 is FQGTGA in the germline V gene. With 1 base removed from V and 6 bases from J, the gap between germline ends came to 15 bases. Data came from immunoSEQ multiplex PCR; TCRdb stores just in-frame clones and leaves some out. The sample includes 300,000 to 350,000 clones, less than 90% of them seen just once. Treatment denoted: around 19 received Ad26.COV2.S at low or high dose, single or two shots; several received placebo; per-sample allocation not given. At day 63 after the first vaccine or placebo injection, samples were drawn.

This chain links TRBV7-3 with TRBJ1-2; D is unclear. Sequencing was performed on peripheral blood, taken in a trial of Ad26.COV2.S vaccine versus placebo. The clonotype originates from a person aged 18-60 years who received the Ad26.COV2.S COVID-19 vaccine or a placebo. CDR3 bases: TGTGCCAGCAGCTTAAAAACCGGAGCATATGATGGCTACACCTTC. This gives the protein CASSLKTGAYDGYTF.